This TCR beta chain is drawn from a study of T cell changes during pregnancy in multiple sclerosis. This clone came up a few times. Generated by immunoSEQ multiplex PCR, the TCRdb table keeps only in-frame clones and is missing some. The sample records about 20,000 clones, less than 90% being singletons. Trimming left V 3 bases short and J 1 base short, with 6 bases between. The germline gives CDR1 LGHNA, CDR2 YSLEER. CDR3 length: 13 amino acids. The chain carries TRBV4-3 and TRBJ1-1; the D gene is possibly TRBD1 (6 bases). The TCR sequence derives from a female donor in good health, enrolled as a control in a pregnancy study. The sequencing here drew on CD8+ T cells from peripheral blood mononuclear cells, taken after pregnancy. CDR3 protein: CASSQTGNTEAFF. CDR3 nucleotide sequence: TGCGCCAGCAGCCAGACAGGGAACACTGAAGCTTTCTTT.